A selection of T cell receptor beta chains follows, all from one sample in a study of blood T cell repertoires in COVID-19. The data were produced by immunoSEQ multiplex PCR, yet TCRdb's version contains in-frame clones alone and is incomplete. The sample holds about 180,000 clones; 84% are singletons and the top ten take about 15%. Sequences were obtained from PBMCs or T cells enriched from blood (not recorded which). These receptor sequences come from a man between 45 and 60 years old who had recovered from COVID-19. The CDR3 runs from the conserved cysteine through the conserved F or W. A D gene is named only where the DNA matches it firmly.

-	TRBV28	TRBJ2-7	CASSFGGVEQYF	TGTGCCAGCAGTTTCGGAGGGGTCGAGCAGTACTTC
TRBD1	TRBV5-6	TRBJ1-2	CASSPLGTGDYGYTF	TGTGCCAGCAGCCCCTTGGGGACAGGGGACTATGGCTACACCTTC
TRBD1	TRBV5-1	TRBJ1-1	CASTALGTGNTEAFF	TGCGCCAGCACCGCCCTCGGGACAGGGAACACTGAAGCTTTCTTT
TRBD1	TRBV6-7	TRBJ1-2	CASSYSEKGAKNGYTF	TGTGCCAGCAGTTACTCTGAGAAGGGGGCAAAAAATGGCTACACCTTC
TRBD1	TRBV9	TRBJ1-2	CASSLYQGAGYTF	TGTGCCAGCAGCTTGTACCAGGGGGCTGGCTACACCTTC
-	TRBV19	TRBJ1-2	CASSIPSGNYGYTF	TGTGCCAGTAGTATCCCCTCAGGGAACTATGGCTACACCTTC
-	TRBV9	TRBJ1-3	CASSISGVSGNTIYF	TGTGCCAGCAGCATCTCAGGGGTCTCTGGAAACACCATATATTTT
-	TRBV5-1	TRBJ1-1	CASSSQGPNTEAFF	TGCGCCAGCAGCTCTCAGGGGCCGAACACTGAAGCTTTCTTT
TRBD1	TRBV7-3	TRBJ2-1	CASSFGTGYEQFF	TGTGCCAGCAGCTTCGGGACAGGGTATGAGCAGTTCTTC
-	TRBV12-5	TRBJ2-7	CASGWGRPTYEQYF	TGTGCTAGTGGTTGGGGCAGGCCGACCTACGAGCAGTACTTC
TRBD2	TRBV6-1	TRBJ2-3	CASSEGAGGQSDTQYF	TGTGCCAGCAGTGAAGGTGCGGGGGGGCAGTCAGATACGCAGTATTTT
-	TRBV3-1/TRBV3-2	TRBJ1-2	CASSQVGGNYGYTF	TGTGCCAGCAGCCAAGTTGGAGGGAACTATGGCTACACCTTC
-	TRBV7-8	TRBJ1-1	CASSLGALEGRVGAFF	TGTGCCAGCAGCTTAGGGGCGCTGGAGGGGCGGGTAGGGGCTTTCTTT
-	TRBV5-1	TRBJ1-2	CASSPRQTGYGYTF	TGCGCCAGCAGCCCTCGACAGACCGGGTATGGCTACACCTTC